This TCR beta chain comes out of a study of early T cells in non-severe SARS-CoV-2 infection. At the level of the study: Sequencing of bulk RNA from unsorted whole blood was done, without chain pairing.

Study-wide results and limits: The matching step, a VDJdb search, favored anti-spike CD8 responses and missed private and CD4 specificities.

This clonotype was seen repeatedly, ten times or more. Its target is not known. This CDR3 contains 13 residues. V lost 6 bases, J lost 0 bases, and 1 base stayed unmatched. Germline values: CDR1 DFQATT, CDR2 SNEGSKA (reference sequence). Unique molecular identifier tags were affixed to discrete cDNA molecules. TCRdb analysed the 5' RACE reads with MiXCR anew, one entry per CDR3 protein. The sample lists about 33,000 distinct CDR3 sequences, about 4.5% occurring once. The source material was whole blood. The rearrangement links TRBV20-1 to TRBJ1-2; 10 bases are shared with TRBD1. This clonotype was obtained from an adult who was a healthcare worker with PCR-confirmed SARS-CoV-2 infection or an uninfected control (not recorded which). The CDR3 DNA is TGCAGTGCCGGACAGGGGGCTAACTATGGCTACACCTTC. Encoded protein: CSAGQGANYGYTF.